This TCR beta chain was found in a study of T cells in Graves' hyperthyroidism and ophthalmopathy. Study results and caveats: Model-based prediction identified ophthalmopathy a median about 6.8 months prior to its onset.

The CDR3 has 12 residues. CDR1 DFQATT and CDR2 SNEGSKA come from the germline V gene (reference sequence). The V gene lost 2 bases and the J gene lost 1 base, with 5 bases spanning the gap. It was RNA transcripts that yielded the amplified TCR beta CDR3 regions. A set of HTBI primers served as the primers for a first-round RT-PCR of the TCR CDR3. MiXCR was run by TCRdb on the multiplex PCR reads, yielding one entry per CDR3 protein. The data contain about 640,000 distinct CDR3 sequences, around 21% of them singletons. This clonotype appeared many times. Its antigen is currently unknown. The rearrangement links TRBV20-1 to TRBJ1-1; D is perhaps TRBD1 (5 bases). What was sequenced was blood. The TCR comes from a man aged 25-40 years with Graves' ophthalmopathy. The CDR3 loop is CSARQGNTEAFF. In nucleotides, the CDR3 is TGCAGTGCTAGACAGGGGAACACTGAAGCTTTCTTT.